The present T cell receptor beta chain was sequenced within a study of CD8+CD57+ T cells in acquired aplastic anemia (dated by TCRdb to 2017 to 2018). Looking at the study overall: DNA extracted from sorted CD4+ and CD8+ cells had a mean of approximately 3 ug, with a range of about 0.2 to 30 ug. A CD8+CD57+ expansion meant a frequency higher than the mean frequency seen in healthy subjects. Paper-wide results and their limitations: CD8+ Simpson's diversity did not differ significantly between patients and healthy controls (P=0.060). Although roughly 29 CD8+ CDR3 sequences were shared by patients and controls, these sequences appeared highly expressed in patients and within the immunodominant clones of patients.

As encoded in the germline V gene (reference sequence), CDR1 is LNHNV while CDR2 is YYDKDF. CDR3 length: 13 amino acids, cysteine to phenylalanine. The entry retains the CDR3 DNA only, 39 bases that are in frame from base 1. The V and J ends are trimmed by 4 bases and 4 bases, leaving 8 bases between them. Patients chosen for sequencing had shown expansion of CD8+CD57+ cells by flow cytometry. Every patient had a diagnosis of severe acquired aplastic anemia based on International Study of Aplastic Anemia and Agranulocytosis and Camitta criteria. No therapy had been received by the patients at the time of blood sampling. In the study, sorted CD4+ and CD8+ blood T cells from patients with severe aplastic anemia and from healthy subjects underwent deep sequencing of TCR repertoires. Patients were enrolled in the USA under clinicaltrials.gov protocols 00001620, 01623167, 00001397, 00071045, 00081523 and 00961064. Ficoll-Paque density gradient centrifugation was used to isolate peripheral blood mononuclear cells. Before DNA was extracted, CD4+ and CD8+ T cells were sorted using either FACS or magnetic beads.

As concerns this clonotype: No antigen is known for it. Base qualities are not at hand, and no much larger clone is one base apart.

Genomic DNA was used as template for profiling of TCR beta VDJ combinations and CDR3 sequences. TCR repertoire sequencing was run on an Illumina HiSeq 2000. The source study handled its data this way. TRBV/TRBJ rearrangement plots, CDR3 size and DJ length profiles, and Simpson's diversity index were used to evaluate the repertoires. The most abundant DNA sequence in the deep sequencing data was taken as the immunodominant clone. CDR3 amino acid sequences were screened for sharing across subjects and compared with published repertoires and the VDJdb database. In-frame beta chains were kept once TCRdb had trimmed the public reads at Q25 with fastp and called clones with MiXCR. Every CDR3 protein is listed once, alongside the most common genes and DNA of its rows. V and J calls and clone size were set by TCRdb, not the authors. The sample includes 200,000 or so distinct CDR3 sequences, with about half observed a single time. The ten largest clones take up around 20% of the sample.

This clonotype originated in a human donor with aplastic anemia. Sample: sorted CD4+, CD8+, or CD8+CD57+ T cells (not recorded which) from PBMCs. Rearrangement joined TRBV15 to TRBJ1-5; no D gene call is confident. Here the CDR3 is given as CATSNAGNQPQHF. The DNA is TGTGCCACCAGCAATGCGGGGAATCAGCCCCAGCATTTT.